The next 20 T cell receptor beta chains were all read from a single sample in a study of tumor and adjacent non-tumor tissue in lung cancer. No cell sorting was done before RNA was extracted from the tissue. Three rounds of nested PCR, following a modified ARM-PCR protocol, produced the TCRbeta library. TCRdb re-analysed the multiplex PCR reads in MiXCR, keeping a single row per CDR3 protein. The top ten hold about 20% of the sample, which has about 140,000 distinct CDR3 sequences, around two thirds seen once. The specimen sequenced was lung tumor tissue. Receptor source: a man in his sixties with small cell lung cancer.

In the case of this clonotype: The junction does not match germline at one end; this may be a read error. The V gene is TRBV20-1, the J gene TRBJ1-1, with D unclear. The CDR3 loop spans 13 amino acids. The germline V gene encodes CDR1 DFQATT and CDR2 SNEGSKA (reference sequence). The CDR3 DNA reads TGCAATGCTAGAGAGATCCTGAACACTGAAGCTTTCTTT. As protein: CNAREILNTEAFF.

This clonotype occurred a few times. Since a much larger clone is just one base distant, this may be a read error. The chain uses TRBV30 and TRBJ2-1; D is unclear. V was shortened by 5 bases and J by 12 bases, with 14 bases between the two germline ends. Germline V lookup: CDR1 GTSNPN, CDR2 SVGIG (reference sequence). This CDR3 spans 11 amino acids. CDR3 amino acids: CAWAVSRRQFF. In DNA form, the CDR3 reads TGTGCCTGGGCGGTAAGTCGGAGGCAGTTCTTC.

The CDR3 is CANVTTRGASGNTIYF. The DNA of the CDR3 is TGTGCTAATGTCACCACCCGGGGGGCTAGCGGAAACACCATATATTTT. This chain connects TRBV12-5 to TRBJ1-3, with D maybe TRBD1 (6 bases). Trimming shortened V by 10 bases and J by 4 bases, and 23 bases separated the two germline ends. Germline V gene sequence: CDR1 LGHNT, CDR2 FRNRAP. The CDR3 is made up of 16 amino acids.

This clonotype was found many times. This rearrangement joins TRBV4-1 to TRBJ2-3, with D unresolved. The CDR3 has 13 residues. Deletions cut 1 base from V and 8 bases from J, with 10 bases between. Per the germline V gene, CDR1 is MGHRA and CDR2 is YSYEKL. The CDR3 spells CASSQGEWGTQYF. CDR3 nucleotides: TGCGCCAGCAGCCAAGGAGAATGGGGTACGCAGTATTTT.

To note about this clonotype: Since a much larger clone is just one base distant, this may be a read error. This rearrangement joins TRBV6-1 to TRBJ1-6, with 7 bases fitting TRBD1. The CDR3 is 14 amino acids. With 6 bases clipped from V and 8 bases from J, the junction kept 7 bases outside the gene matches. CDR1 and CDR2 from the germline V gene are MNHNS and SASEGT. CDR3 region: CASRPGQMDSPLHF. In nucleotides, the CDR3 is TGTGCCAGCAGGCCGGGACAGATGGATTCACCCCTCCACTTT.

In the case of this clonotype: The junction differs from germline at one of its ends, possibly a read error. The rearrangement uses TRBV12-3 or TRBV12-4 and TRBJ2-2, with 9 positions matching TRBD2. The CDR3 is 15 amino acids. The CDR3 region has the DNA TGTGCCAACAGTCGGACTAGCGTGGGGACCGGGGAGCTGTTTTTT. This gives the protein CANSRTSVGTGELFF.

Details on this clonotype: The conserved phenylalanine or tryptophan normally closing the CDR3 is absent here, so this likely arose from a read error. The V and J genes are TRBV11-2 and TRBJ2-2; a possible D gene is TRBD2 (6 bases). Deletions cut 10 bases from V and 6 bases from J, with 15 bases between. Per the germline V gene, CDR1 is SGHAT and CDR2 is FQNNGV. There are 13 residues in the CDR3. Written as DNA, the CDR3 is TGTGCCATCAGACGGGACTTCGCCGGGGAGCTGTTTTCT. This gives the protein CAIRRDFAGELFS.

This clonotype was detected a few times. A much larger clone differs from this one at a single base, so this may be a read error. The CDR3 DNA reads TGCAGTGCACTGGACATGGCCACTGAAGCTTTCTTT. Residues: CSALDMATEAFF. V usage is TRBV20-1 and J usage is TRBJ1-1, with a weak D call TRBD1 (5 bases). V lost 6 bases to trimming and J lost 4 bases, with 12 bases between them. The CDR3 is 12 amino acids. CDR1 and CDR2 (germline): DFQATT, SNEGSKA (reference sequence).

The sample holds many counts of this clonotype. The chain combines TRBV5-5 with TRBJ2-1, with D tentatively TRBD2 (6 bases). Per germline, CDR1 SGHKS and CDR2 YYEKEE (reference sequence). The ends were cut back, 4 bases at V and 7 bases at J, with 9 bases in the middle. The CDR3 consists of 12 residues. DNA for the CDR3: TGTGCCAGCAGCGGGGGGACTAATGAGCAGTTCTTC. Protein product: CASSGGTNEQFF.

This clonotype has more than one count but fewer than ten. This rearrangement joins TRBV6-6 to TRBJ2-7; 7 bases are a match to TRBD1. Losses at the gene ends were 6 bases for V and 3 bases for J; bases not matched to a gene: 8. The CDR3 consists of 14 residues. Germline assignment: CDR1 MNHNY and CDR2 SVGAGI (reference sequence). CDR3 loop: CASSLTGVDYEQYF. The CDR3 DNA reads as TGTGCCAGCAGCCTTACAGGGGTTGACTACGAGCAGTACTTC.

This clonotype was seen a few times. CDR3 region: CASSSTTDYEQYF. The CDR3 DNA reads as TGTGCCAGCAGTTCAACGACGGACTACGAGCAGTACTTC. This sequence joins TRBV12-3 or TRBV12-4 and TRBJ2-7; no definite D call. The V and J ends lost 4 bases and 3 bases respectively, with 10 bases between them. This CDR3 is built from 13 residues.

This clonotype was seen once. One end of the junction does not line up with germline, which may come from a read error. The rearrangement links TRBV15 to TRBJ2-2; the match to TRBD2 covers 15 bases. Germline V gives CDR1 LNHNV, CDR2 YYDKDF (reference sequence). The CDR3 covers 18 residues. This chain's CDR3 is CAASRSYPGLAGGGELFF. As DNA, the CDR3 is TGTGCCGCCAGCAGATCTTATCCGGGACTAGCGGGAGGCGGGGAGCTCTTTTTT.

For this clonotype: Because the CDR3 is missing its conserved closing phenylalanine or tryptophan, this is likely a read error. CDR3 nucleotide sequence: TGCGCCAGTAGCAGGGGGAGAGATTCACCCCTCCACTCT. It encodes CASSRGRDSPLHS. V gene TRBV11-2 combines with J gene TRBJ1-6; 7 nucleotides match TRBD1. The CDR3 extends over 13 amino acids. CDR1 and CDR2 (germline): SGHAT, FQNNGV.

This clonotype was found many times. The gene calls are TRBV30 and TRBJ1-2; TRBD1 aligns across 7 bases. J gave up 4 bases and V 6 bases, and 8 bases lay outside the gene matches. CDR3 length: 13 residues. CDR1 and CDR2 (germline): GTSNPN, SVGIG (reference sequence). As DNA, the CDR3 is TGTGCCTGCCCGGGACAGACCTCCTATGGCTACACCTTC. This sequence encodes CACPGQTSYGYTF.

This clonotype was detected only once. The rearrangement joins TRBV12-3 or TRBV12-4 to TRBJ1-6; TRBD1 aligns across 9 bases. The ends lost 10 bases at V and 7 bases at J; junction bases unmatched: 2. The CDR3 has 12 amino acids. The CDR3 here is CATGTGNSPLHF. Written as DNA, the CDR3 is TGTGCCACCGGGACAGGGAATTCACCCCTCCACTTT.

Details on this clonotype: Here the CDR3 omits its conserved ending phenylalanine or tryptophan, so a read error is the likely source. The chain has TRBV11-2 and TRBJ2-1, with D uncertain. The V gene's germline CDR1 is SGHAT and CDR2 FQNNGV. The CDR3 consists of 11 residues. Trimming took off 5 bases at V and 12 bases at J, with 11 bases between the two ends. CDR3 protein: CASSPPGRQFL. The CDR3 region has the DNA TGTGCCAGCAGCCCGCCAGGAAGGCAGTTCTTA.

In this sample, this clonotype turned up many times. CDR3 amino acids: CSVAPTNTEAFF. The CDR3, as DNA: TGCAGCGTTGCCCCAACGAACACTGAAGCTTTCTTT. The genes are TRBV29-1 and TRBJ1-1; unclear D gene. This CDR3 spans 12 amino acids. In germline, CDR1 is SQVTM, CDR2 ANQGSEA. Trimming removed 4 bases at V and 1 base at J, with 7 bases between.

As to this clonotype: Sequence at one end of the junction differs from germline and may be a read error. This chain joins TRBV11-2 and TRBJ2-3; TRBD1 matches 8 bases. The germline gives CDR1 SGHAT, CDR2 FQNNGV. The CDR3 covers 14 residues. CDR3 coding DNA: TGTGCCAACAGCAAGCGACAGGGGACAGCTACGCAGTATTTT. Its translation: CANSKRQGTATQYF. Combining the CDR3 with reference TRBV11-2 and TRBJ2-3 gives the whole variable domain EAGVAQSPRYKIIEKRQSVAFWCNPISGHATLYWYQQILGQGPKLLIQFQNNGVVDDSQLPKDRFSAERLKGVDSTLKIQPAKLEDSAVYLCANSKRQGTATQYFGPGTRLTVL.

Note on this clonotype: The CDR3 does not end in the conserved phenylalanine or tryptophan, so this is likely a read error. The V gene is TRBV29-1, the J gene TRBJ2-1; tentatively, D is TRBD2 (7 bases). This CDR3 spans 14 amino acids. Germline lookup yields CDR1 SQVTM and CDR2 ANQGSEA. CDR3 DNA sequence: TGCAGCATTGAACGGGGGGCGGACTACAATGAGCAGTTCCTC. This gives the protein CSIERGADYNEQFL.

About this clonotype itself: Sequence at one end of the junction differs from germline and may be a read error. CDR3 sequence: CASSSARSGSPYTGVLFF. As DNA, the CDR3 is TGTGCCAGCAGCTCAGCCCGTAGCGGGAGTCCCTACACCGGGGTGTTGTTTTTT. The chain uses TRBV4-1 and TRBJ2-2, with 9 bases fitting TRBD2. This CDR3 is 18 amino acids long. CDR1 and CDR2 (germline): MGHRA, YSYEKL.